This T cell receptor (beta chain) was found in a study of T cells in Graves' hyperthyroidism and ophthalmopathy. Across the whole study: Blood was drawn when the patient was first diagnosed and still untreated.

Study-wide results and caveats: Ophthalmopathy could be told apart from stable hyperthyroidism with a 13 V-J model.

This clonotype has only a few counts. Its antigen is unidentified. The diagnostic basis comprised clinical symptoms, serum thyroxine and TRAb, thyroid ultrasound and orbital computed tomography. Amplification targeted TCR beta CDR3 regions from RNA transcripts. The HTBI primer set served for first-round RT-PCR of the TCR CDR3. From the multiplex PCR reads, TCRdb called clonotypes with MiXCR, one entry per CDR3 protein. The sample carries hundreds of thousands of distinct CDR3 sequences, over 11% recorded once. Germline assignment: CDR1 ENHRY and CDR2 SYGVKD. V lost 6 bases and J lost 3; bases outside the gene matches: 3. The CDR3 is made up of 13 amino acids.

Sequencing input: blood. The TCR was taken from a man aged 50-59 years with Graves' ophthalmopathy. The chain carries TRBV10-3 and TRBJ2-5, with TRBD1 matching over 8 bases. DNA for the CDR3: TGTGCCATCAGGGGGACAGGCGAAGAGACCCAGTACTTC. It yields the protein CAIRGTGEETQYF.